The entry that follows covers one T cell receptor (beta chain) sequence. This sample is part of a study of blood T cell repertoires in COVID-19. Study-level information: There were acute and convalescent COVID-19 samples, and they came from the United States, Italy and Spain. T cells, B-cell-depleted T cells, or PBMCs supplied cDNA or gDNA.

Trimming left V 5 bases short and J 2 bases short, with 2 bases between. CDR3 length: 11 residues. The data were produced by immunoSEQ multiplex PCR, yet TCRdb's version contains in-frame clones alone and is incomplete. The sample shows approximately 97,000 clones, about 88% of them seen only once. The specimen was peripheral blood. This TCR was sampled from a woman over 75 with acute or convalescent COVID-19. J is TRBJ2-3 and V is TRBV12-3 or TRBV12-4; D call uncertain. CDR3 sequence (DNA): TGTGCCAGCAGTCACACAGATACGCAGTATTTT. Its translation: CASSHTDTQYF.